This entry lists 21 T cell receptor beta chains sequenced from one sample in a study of T cells expressing NK-cell markers. TCRdb re-called the 5' RACE reads and shows each CDR3 protein once, DNA omitted. Its table records hundreds of thousands of distinct CDR3 sequences. The sample taken for sequencing was blood T cells: a sorted CD56 or NKG2C T cell subset, CD4+ or CD8+ T cells, or bulk PBMC T cells (not recorded which). These receptors were obtained from a woman aged 18 to 75 in good health.

The chain has TRBV15 and TRBJ2-1; the D call from TCRdb, TRBD1, cannot be confirmed without DNA. The V gene's germline CDR1 is LNHNV and CDR2 YYDKDF (reference sequence). CDR3 size: 13 residues. CDR3 in amino acids: CATSRRQSGGVFF.

This chain connects TRBV27 to TRBJ1-6. The CDR3 is 15 residues long. The germline CDR1 and CDR2 sequences are MNHEY and SMNVEV (reference sequence). The CDR3: CASTLLPGLNSPLHF.

The V gene is TRBV20-1, the J gene TRBJ2-1; TCRdb outputs TRBD1, but without DNA this stays unchecked. CDR3 length: 11 residues. The V gene's germline CDR1 is DFQATT and CDR2 SNEGSKA (reference sequence). CDR3 residues: CRGAGGNEQFF.

V is TRBV14 and J is TRBJ1-3. The CDR3 has 12 residues. Germline V CDR1 and CDR2: SGHDN, FVKESK. CDR3 in amino acids: CASSHLGFTIYF.

V is TRBV3-1 and J is TRBJ2-3; the TCRdb D gene call, TRBD2, has no DNA to confirm it. Germline loops: CDR1 LGHDT, CDR2 YNNKEL (reference sequence). There are 17 residues in the CDR3. CDR3 region: CASSRRTSGRGSDTQYF.

The chain is built from TRBV27 and TRBJ1-2; TCRdb's D gene call, TRBD1, goes unchecked for lack of DNA. The CDR3 consists of 13 residues. Germline loops: CDR1 MNHEY, CDR2 SMNVEV (reference sequence). The CDR3 spells CASRQGRNYGYTF.

This chain joins TRBV7-9 and TRBJ1-6; TCRdb's D call, TRBD1, is unchecked because there is no DNA. Germline V gene data show CDR1 as SEHNR and CDR2 as FQNEAQ (reference sequence). The CDR3 contains 15 residues. CDR3: CASSLSRLGDSPLHF.

V is TRBV7-3 and J is TRBJ2-1; TCRdb indicates TRBD2, and absent DNA this call remains unverified. Germline V gives CDR1 SGHTA, CDR2 FQGTGA. The CDR3 covers 14 residues. The CDR3 reads CASSKTLGLNEQFF.

J is TRBJ2-2 and V is TRBV7-8. Germline-derived CDR1 and CDR2 are SGHVS and FQNEAQ. The CDR3 runs 14 residues. The CDR3 region is CASSLTGVTGELFF.

The chain recombines TRBV4-3 with TRBJ2-3; the D call from TCRdb, TRBD1, cannot be confirmed without DNA. From germline, CDR1 is LGHNA and CDR2 YSLEER. The length of the CDR3 is 16 residues. The chain's CDR3 is CASSQVRGIGPDTQYF.

The chain recombines TRBV6-1 with TRBJ1-5; TCRdb proposes TRBD1, but this gene call is untestable without DNA. Germline V gene sequence: CDR1 MNHNS, CDR2 SASEGT. CDR3 size: 16 residues. The CDR3 reads CASRSGTGGWSQPQHF.

The CDR3 loop is CASSFVQGSRPLHF. This sequence joins TRBV7-8 and TRBJ1-6; the TCRdb call, TRBD1, lacks DNA for checking. The CDR3 consists of 14 residues. Germline CDR1 SGHVS, CDR2 FQNEAQ.

This chain links TRBV7-6 with TRBJ2-1. Germline V gene data show CDR1 as SGHVS and CDR2 as FNYEAQ. CDR3 length: 15 residues. CDR3 in amino acids: CASSLLSALGSEQFF.

V and J are TRBV7-6 and TRBJ2-1; as DNA is missing, the TRBD1 call by TCRdb cannot be tested. Germline CDR1 SGHVS, CDR2 FNYEAQ. The CDR3 length is 18 residues. CDR3 protein: CASSIYPRGISSYNEQFF.

The CDR3 loop reads CASSLGLAGGIDTQYF. This chain links TRBV7-2 with TRBJ2-3; with no DNA, the TCRdb D assignment of TRBD2 cannot be verified. The CDR3 has 16 residues. Germline lookup yields CDR1 SGHTA and CDR2 FQGNSA.

This chain connects TRBV11-1 to TRBJ1-1. This CDR3 spans 18 amino acids. Germline lookup yields CDR1 SGHAT and CDR2 FQDESV (reference sequence). This CDR3 reads CASSLRLYGNGGNTEAFF.

The V and J genes are TRBV7-2 and TRBJ1-2. Germline assignment: CDR1 SGHTA and CDR2 FQGNSA. This CDR3 has 15 residues. CDR3 region: CASSLGYSINYGYTF.

This sequence joins TRBV4-3 and TRBJ2-5. Germline V gene lookup returns CDR1 LGHNA and CDR2 YSLEER. The CDR3 extends over 14 amino acids. The CDR3 here is CASSPRGYQETQYF.

The chain combines TRBV5-1 with TRBJ2-5; TCRdb's D call, TRBD2, is unchecked because there is no DNA. The germline V gene encodes CDR1 SGHRS and CDR2 YFSETQ. CDR3 size: 15 residues. The CDR3 loop is CASSLGRAVQETQYF.

The CDR3 region is CASSLGGVAEAFF. V and J are TRBV12-3 or TRBV12-4 and TRBJ1-1; checking the TCRdb D call of TRBD1 is not possible without DNA. This CDR3 has 13 amino acids.

The chain links TRBV14 to TRBJ2-1; with no DNA, the TCRdb D assignment of TRBD2 cannot be verified. This CDR3 is built from 16 residues. Germline V lookup: CDR1 SGHDN, CDR2 FVKESK. CDR3 region: CASSPFGGALSYEQFF. The variable domain in full, completed from reference TRBV14 and TRBJ2-1, reads EAGVTQFPSHSVIEKGQTVTLRCDPISGHDNLYWYRRVMGKEIKFLLHFVKESKQDESGMPNNRFLAERTGGTYSTLKVQPAELEDSGVYFCASSPFGGALSYEQFFGPGTRLTVL.